This record concerns one TCR beta chain sequence. Its antigen is not identified. The data belong to a study of T cell responses to AZD1222 COVID-19 vaccine. Study conclusions and caveats: Donors, mostly white British, included more females; clonal diversity was possibly underestimated.

The CDR3 is made up of 15 amino acids. Germline assignment: CDR1 SGHRS and CDR2 YFSETQ. V shed 4 bases and J 3 bases; nucleotides not matched to a gene: 6. Using immunoSEQ multiplex PCR, the repertoire was profiled, and TCRdb retains in-frame clones only, with some absent. The sample contains over 100,000 clones, around nine tenths of which appear only once. Source: peripheral blood, taken 28 days after the second dose of the MenACWY control vaccine. The sequence was obtained from an adult who received the MenACWY meningococcal vaccine as a control. The J gene is TRBJ2-2, the V gene TRBV5-1; 7 bases match TRBD2. The CDR3 protein is CASSPQGGYTGELFF. The CDR3 DNA is TGCGCCAGCAGCCCCCAGGGAGGGTACACCGGGGAGCTGTTTTTT. Together with reference TRBV5-1 and TRBJ2-2, the CDR3 gives the full variable domain: KAGVTQTPRYLIKTRGQQVTLSCSPISGHRSVSWYQQTPGQGLQFLFEYFSETQRNKGNFPGRFSGRQFSNSRSEMNVSTLELGDSALYLCASSPQGGYTGELFFGEGSRLTVL.